The rows below give T cell receptor beta chains drawn from one sample of a study of T cell responses to AZD1222 COVID-19 vaccine. Assay used: immunoSEQ multiplex PCR; TCRdb lists only in-frame clones, some missing. The sample shows some 170,000 clones, more than 85% of them seen only once. The material sequenced was peripheral blood, taken on day 0 of AZD1222 vaccination. These receptor sequences come from an adult in good health. Both conserved end residues are part of each CDR3. The order of the fields is V gene, CDR3 length, clone size, J gene, CDR3 protein. Clone size, where shown, is once, few, many, or a class for clones that have expanded.

TRBV7-2	15	once	TRBJ1-1	CASSLGAVLNTEAFF
TRBV27	13	-	TRBJ2-7	CASSLSRAYEQYF
TRBV6-5	13	-	TRBJ1-2	CASSTAVNYGYTF
TRBV7-8	16	once	TRBJ1-2	CASSLQTGMYSYGYTF
TRBV29-1	17	-	TRBJ2-1	CSVEGVLAGSSYNEQFF
TRBV6-5	15	-	TRBJ2-7	CASRKSRQELYEQYF
TRBV5-8	17	-	TRBJ2-1	CASSLAAGVLAADEQFF
TRBV24-1	14	-	TRBJ2-7	CATSVLDGIYEQYF
TRBV24-1	14	-	TRBJ1-5	CATSDPGNNQPQHF
TRBV6-5	15	-	TRBJ1-1	CASTAHATVNTEAFF
TRBV28	14	once	TRBJ1-2	CASSLFDRDSGYTF
TRBV6-1	14	-	TRBJ2-2	CASSEDRGTGELFF
TRBV28	14	-	TRBJ1-2	CASSSGQGSYGYTF
TRBV15	14	-	TRBJ1-5	CATSRGGKGQPQHF
TRBV9	22	-	TRBJ2-3	CATQRRVPPKQDRGNLTDTQYF
TRBV10-3	13	-	TRBJ1-2	CAIQTGPHYGYTF
TRBV25-1	13	-	TRBJ2-1	CASRQSIYNEQFF
TRBV5-6	14	-	TRBJ1-2	CASSLAAVNYGYTF
TRBV11-2	15	-	TRBJ2-1	CASSAAGGGDNEQFF
TRBV11-1	15	-	TRBJ2-1	CASSLRLAGDNEQFF